This TCR beta chain appears in the sequencing data of a study of shared clonotypes between healthy human individuals. The study, taken as a whole, reports: Richness estimates generally favored naive over memory subsets. Generation probability values for non-shared clonotypes were lower than those for clonotypes shared by all four donors.

Regarding this clone: Its antigen is currently unknown.

Trimming took off 0 bases at V and 0 bases at J, with 12 bases between the two ends. Germline V gene sequence: CDR1 LGHNA, CDR2 YSLEER. The CDR3 spans 16 residues. TCRdb's copy holds only in-frame clones and misses some; the assay was immunoSEQ multiplex PCR. This sample has under 1 million clones, with roughly 96% found just once. As defined, naive CD8 cells were CD45RO-negative and positively selected for CCR7, with terminally differentiated effector memory CD45RA+ cells excluded. Donors were Caucasian adults residing in Nashville, Tennessee, USA. The source of this sequence is a man aged 25-45 years in good health. The chain has TRBV4-3 and TRBJ2-7; D is possibly TRBD1 or TRBD2 (5 bases each). The sequenced sample consisted of naive CD8+ T cells sorted from blood. The CDR3 reads CASSQDGGTISYEQYF. The CDR3 DNA is TGCGCCAGCAGCCAAGATGGGGGAACAATCTCCTACGAGCAGTACTTC.